Listed below are T cell receptor beta chains from one sample, sequenced in a study of blood T cells in healthy people across ages. TCRdb recomputed calls from the 5' RACE reads with MiXCR, one row per CDR3 protein. The sample lists some 1.7 million distinct CDR3 sequences; 28% were seen once. The source material was blood. All receptors come from a woman aged 25-40 years in good health. The CDR3 runs from the conserved cysteine through the conserved F or W. The D gene is left open where the match is weak. Clone size is stated in some rows and not others, as once, few, many or a class when expanded.

d_gene: .; v_gene: TRBV18; abundance: few; j_gene: TRBJ1-1; CDR3aa: CASSSQGRDTEAFF; CDR3nt: TGTGCCAGCTCATCCCAGGGGAGGGACACTGAAGCTTTCTTT
d_gene: .; v_gene: TRBV6-5; abundance: .; j_gene: TRBJ2-6; CDR3aa: CASRPKVTSGANGLTF; CDR3nt: TGTGCCAGCAGGCCTAAAGTTACTTCTGGGGCCAACGGCCTGACTTTC
d_gene: TRBD1; v_gene: TRBV6-5; abundance: few; j_gene: TRBJ1-1; CDR3aa: CASSRGQGAGEAFF; CDR3nt: TGTGCCAGCAGCAGGGGACAGGGGGCTGGTGAAGCTTTCTTT
d_gene: TRBD1; v_gene: TRBV29-1; abundance: few; j_gene: TRBJ2-5; CDR3aa: CSVGGQGLYNDQYF; CDR3nt: TGCAGCGTTGGGGGACAGGGATTGTACAATGATCAGTACTTC
d_gene: TRBD2; v_gene: TRBV14; abundance: many; j_gene: TRBJ2-4; CDR3aa: CASSTGGLAKNIQYF; CDR3nt: TGTGCCAGCAGCACGGGGGGACTAGCCAAAAACATTCAGTACTTC
d_gene: TRBD1; v_gene: TRBV9; abundance: .; j_gene: TRBJ2-7; CDR3aa: CASSVESGGDEQYF; CDR3nt: TGTGCCAGCAGCGTAGAGTCAGGGGGAGACGAGCAGTACTTC
d_gene: TRBD1; v_gene: TRBV18; abundance: few; j_gene: TRBJ2-3; CDR3aa: CASSHRRGRLTDTQYF; CDR3nt: TGTGCCAGCTCACACCGCAGGGGGCGTCTTACAGATACGCAGTATTTT
d_gene: .; v_gene: TRBV9; abundance: .; j_gene: TRBJ2-5; CDR3aa: CASSVGPVRDEQYF; CDR3nt: TGTGCCAGCAGCGTAGGGCCGGTCCGGGATGAGCAGTACTTC
d_gene: TRBD1; v_gene: TRBV11-2; abundance: .; j_gene: TRBJ2-4; CDR3aa: CASGQGRNIQYF; CDR3nt: TGTGCCAGCGGACAGGGTAGGAACATTCAGTACTTC
d_gene: .; v_gene: TRBV11-2; abundance: .; j_gene: TRBJ1-1; CDR3aa: CASSLAFEAFF; CDR3nt: TGTGCCAGCAGCTTAGCCTTTGAAGCTTTCTTT
d_gene: TRBD2; v_gene: TRBV27; abundance: few; j_gene: TRBJ2-3; CDR3aa: CASSPSSGLAGARHTDTQYF; CDR3nt: TGTGCCAGCAGTCCATCTTCGGGACTAGCGGGGGCTCGCCACACAGATACGCAGTATTTT
d_gene: TRBD1; v_gene: TRBV12-3/TRBV12-4; abundance: few; j_gene: TRBJ1-5; CDR3aa: CASTSGQGSNQPQHF; CDR3nt: TGTGCCAGCACCTCGGGACAGGGTAGCAATCAGCCCCAGCATTTT
d_gene: .; v_gene: TRBV2; abundance: .; j_gene: TRBJ1-5; CDR3aa: CASSDGGGNQPQHF; CDR3nt: TGTGCCAGCAGCGACGGAGGGGGCAATCAGCCCCAGCATTTT
d_gene: .; v_gene: TRBV7-3; abundance: .; j_gene: TRBJ2-5; CDR3aa: CASSSTGEGDEQYF; CDR3nt: TGTGCCAGCAGCTCGACAGGGGAGGGCGATGAGCAGTACTTC
d_gene: .; v_gene: TRBV12-3/TRBV12-4; abundance: few; j_gene: TRBJ1-1; CDR3aa: CASSFEPGTEAFF; CDR3nt: TGTGCCAGCAGTTTTGAACCTGGCACTGAAGCTTTCTTT
d_gene: .; v_gene: TRBV18; abundance: once; j_gene: TRBJ1-1; CDR3aa: CASSPGSQFTEAFF; CDR3nt: TGTGCCAGCTCACCAGGTAGCCAGTTCACTGAAGCTTTCTTT
d_gene: TRBD1; v_gene: TRBV6-5; abundance: .; j_gene: TRBJ2-3; CDR3aa: CASRTDRGTDTQYF; CDR3nt: TGTGCCAGCAGGACGGACAGGGGGACAGATACGCAGTATTTT
d_gene: TRBD1; v_gene: TRBV20-1; abundance: few; j_gene: TRBJ2-2; CDR3aa: CSAIRQGAGGELFF; CDR3nt: TGCAGTGCTATACGACAGGGGGCAGGCGGGGAGCTGTTTTTT
d_gene: TRBD2; v_gene: TRBV7-2; abundance: many; j_gene: TRBJ2-7; CDR3aa: CASTRTSGRASGEQYF; CDR3nt: TGTGCCAGCACCCGAACTAGCGGGAGGGCCTCGGGCGAGCAGTACTTC
d_gene: TRBD2; v_gene: TRBV5-1; abundance: .; j_gene: TRBJ2-7; CDR3aa: CASSLAETSGSVHEQYF; CDR3nt: TGCGCCAGCAGCTTGGCCGAGACTAGCGGGAGCGTACACGAGCAGTACTTC
d_gene: .; v_gene: TRBV3-1; abundance: few; j_gene: TRBJ1-5; CDR3aa: CASSQGSRAGQPQHF; CDR3nt: TGTGCCAGCAGCCAAGGTAGCAGGGCTGGTCAGCCCCAGCATTTT
d_gene: TRBD2; v_gene: TRBV10-1; abundance: .; j_gene: TRBJ2-1; CDR3aa: CASSEFSAGGPKNEQFF; CDR3nt: TGCGCCAGCAGTGAGTTTTCAGCGGGAGGGCCCAAAAATGAGCAGTTCTTC
d_gene: .; v_gene: TRBV7-9; abundance: many; j_gene: TRBJ2-5; CDR3aa: CASSLQKETQYF; CDR3nt: TGTGCCAGCAGCCTCCAGAAAGAGACCCAGTACTTC
d_gene: .; v_gene: TRBV9; abundance: few; j_gene: TRBJ2-1; CDR3aa: CASSVEPNSYNEQFF; CDR3nt: TGTGCCAGCAGCGTAGAGCCCAACTCCTACAATGAGCAGTTCTTC
d_gene: .; v_gene: TRBV6-2/TRBV6-3; abundance: few; j_gene: TRBJ2-3; CDR3aa: CASSLPFPTDTQYF; CDR3nt: TGTGCCAGCAGTCTTCCCTTCCCCACAGATACGCAGTATTTT
d_gene: .; v_gene: TRBV29-1; abundance: many; j_gene: TRBJ1-2; CDR3aa: CSVRSLTRYGYTF; CDR3nt: TGCAGCGTTCGAAGCCTCACACGCTATGGCTACACCTTC
d_gene: .; v_gene: TRBV3-1; abundance: .; j_gene: TRBJ1-4; CDR3aa: CASSQAGPQGEKLFF; CDR3nt: TGTGCCAGCAGCCAGGCGGGACCTCAAGGGGAAAAACTGTTTTTT
d_gene: .; v_gene: TRBV5-4; abundance: .; j_gene: TRBJ2-1; CDR3aa: CASSSGRQEDNEQFF; CDR3nt: TGTGCCAGCAGCTCGGGGCGACAGGAGGATAATGAGCAGTTCTTC
d_gene: .; v_gene: TRBV7-2; abundance: few; j_gene: TRBJ2-5; CDR3aa: CASSPARLGTQYF; CDR3nt: TGTGCCAGCAGCCCCGCGCGGTTGGGGACCCAGTACTTC
d_gene: TRBD1; v_gene: TRBV3-1; abundance: .; j_gene: TRBJ2-4; CDR3aa: CTSSSEEQGVAKNIQYF; CDR3nt: TGTACCAGCAGCTCAGAGGAGCAGGGGGTAGCCAAAAACATTCAGTACTTC
d_gene: TRBD2; v_gene: TRBV9; abundance: .; j_gene: TRBJ2-7; CDR3aa: CASSVDPDSGGSYEQYF; CDR3nt: TGTGCCAGCAGCGTAGATCCTGATAGCGGGGGGTCGTACGAGCAGTACTTC
d_gene: TRBD1; v_gene: TRBV28; abundance: .; j_gene: TRBJ2-7; CDR3aa: CASMTGTVSFYEQYF; CDR3nt: TGTGCCAGCATGACCGGGACAGTTTCCTTTTACGAGCAGTACTTC
d_gene: TRBD2; v_gene: TRBV6-5; abundance: .; j_gene: TRBJ2-7; CDR3aa: CASSRDLAGGDEQYF; CDR3nt: TGTGCCAGCAGCCGAGATCTAGCGGGAGGTGACGAGCAGTACTTC
d_gene: .; v_gene: TRBV20-1; abundance: few; j_gene: TRBJ1-2; CDR3aa: CSASEDSQFGYTF; CDR3nt: TGCAGTGCTAGCGAGGACAGCCAGTTTGGCTACACCTTC
d_gene: .; v_gene: TRBV20-1; abundance: few; j_gene: TRBJ1-2; CDR3aa: CSARVLGGGYTF; CDR3nt: TGCAGTGCTAGAGTGTTGGGGGGTGGCTACACCTTC
d_gene: TRBD2; v_gene: TRBV7-9; abundance: few; j_gene: TRBJ2-1; CDR3aa: CASSSPKSGIAYNEQFF; CDR3nt: TGTGCCAGCAGCTCCCCAAAGAGCGGGATCGCCTACAATGAGCAGTTCTTC
d_gene: TRBD2; v_gene: TRBV24-1; abundance: few; j_gene: TRBJ2-1; CDR3aa: CATSEASGRRLDEQFF; CDR3nt: TGTGCCACCAGTGAGGCTAGCGGGAGGCGATTGGATGAGCAGTTCTTC
d_gene: .; v_gene: TRBV12-3/TRBV12-4; abundance: many; j_gene: TRBJ2-3; CDR3aa: CASRPTFTDTQYF; CDR3nt: TGTGCCAGCAGACCTACGTTCACAGATACGCAGTATTTT
d_gene: .; v_gene: TRBV7-2; abundance: .; j_gene: TRBJ2-5; CDR3aa: CASSNRDARETQYF; CDR3nt: TGTGCCAGCAGCAACCGGGACGCTCGGGAGACCCAGTACTTC
d_gene: .; v_gene: TRBV29-1; abundance: few; j_gene: TRBJ2-5; CDR3aa: CSVLRPRYQETQYF; CDR3nt: TGCAGCGTTCTCCGACCCAGGTACCAAGAGACCCAGTACTTC
d_gene: .; v_gene: TRBV3-1; abundance: .; j_gene: TRBJ2-5; CDR3aa: CASSQEGASEEETQYF; CDR3nt: TGTGCCAGCAGCCAAGAAGGCGCTAGCGAGGAAGAGACCCAGTACTTC
d_gene: .; v_gene: TRBV29-1; abundance: .; j_gene: TRBJ2-5; CDR3aa: CSTRAGPETQYF; CDR3nt: TGCAGCACTAGGGCTGGACCCGAGACCCAGTACTTC
d_gene: .; v_gene: TRBV28; abundance: few; j_gene: TRBJ2-5; CDR3aa: CAVYQETQYF; CDR3nt: TGTGCAGTATATCAAGAGACCCAGTACTTC
d_gene: TRBD1; v_gene: TRBV6-5; abundance: few; j_gene: TRBJ1-2; CDR3aa: CASSYLGQGGRRNYGYTF; CDR3nt: TGTGCCAGCAGTTACTTGGGACAGGGCGGACGAAGGAACTATGGCTACACCTTC
d_gene: .; v_gene: TRBV10-3; abundance: few; j_gene: TRBJ2-3; CDR3aa: CAISESIPPDTQYF; CDR3nt: TGTGCCATCAGTGAGTCGATCCCCCCAGATACGCAGTATTTT
d_gene: TRBD2; v_gene: TRBV7-2; abundance: few; j_gene: TRBJ2-1; CDR3aa: CASSLSPLPGGEQFF; CDR3nt: TGTGCCAGCAGCTTGTCCCCACTCCCGGGAGGAGAGCAGTTCTTC